Listed here is a single T cell receptor beta chain. This sample is part of a study of shared clonotypes between healthy human individuals. Looking at the study overall: The donors, a couple of women and a few men, were aged 18 to 49.

This table comes from immunoSEQ multiplex PCR, and its TCRdb copy is limited to in-frame clones, with some not included. This table holds 2 million to 2.5 million clones, more than 85% found once. Adult Caucasians living in Nashville, Tennessee made up all of the donors. Sequencing was performed on naive CD4+ T cells from PBMCs. The subset denotes: CD45RA+ positively selected. This TCR derives from a man aged 18 to 29 in good health. Some clones in this sample may be carry-over from other donors' samples.

Here the CDR3 DNA reads TGTGCCAGCAGCTTCTCCAAGGGGCTTGGAAACACCATATATTTT. This encodes CASSFSKGLGNTIYF. The chain links TRBV7-9 to TRBJ1-3; TRBD1 is a possible D gene (5 bases). The CDR3 totals 15 residues. V lost 3 bases and J lost 3, with 12 bases in between. Germline lookup yields CDR1 SEHNR and CDR2 FQNEAQ (reference sequence).